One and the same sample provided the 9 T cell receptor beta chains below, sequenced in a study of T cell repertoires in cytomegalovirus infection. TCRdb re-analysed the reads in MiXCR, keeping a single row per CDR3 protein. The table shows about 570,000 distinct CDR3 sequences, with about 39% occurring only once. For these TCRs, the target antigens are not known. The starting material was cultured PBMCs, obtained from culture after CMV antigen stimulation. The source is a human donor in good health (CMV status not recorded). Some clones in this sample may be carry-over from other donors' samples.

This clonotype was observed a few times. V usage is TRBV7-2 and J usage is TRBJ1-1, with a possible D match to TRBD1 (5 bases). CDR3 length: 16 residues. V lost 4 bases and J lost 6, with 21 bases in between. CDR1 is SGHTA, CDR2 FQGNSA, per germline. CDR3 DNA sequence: TGTGCCAGCAGCTGGACCGGGACGGGCCCTGCGGCTGAAGCTTTCTTT. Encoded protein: CASSWTGTGPAAEAFF.

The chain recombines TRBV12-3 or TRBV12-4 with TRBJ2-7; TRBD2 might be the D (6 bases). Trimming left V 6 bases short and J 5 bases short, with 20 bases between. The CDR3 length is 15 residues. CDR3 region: CASRLTGDPVDEQYF. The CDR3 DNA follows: TGTGCCAGCAGACTGACGGGGGACCCAGTGGACGAGCAGTACTTC.

CDR3 coding DNA: TGTGCCAGCAGCCCCCCTCCGGAAACGCAGTATTTT. Translation gives CASSPPPETQYF. This chain joins TRBV7-2 and TRBJ2-3; no definite D call. Trimming left V 5 bases short and J 9 bases short, with 12 bases between. The germline V gene encodes CDR1 SGHTA and CDR2 FQGNSA. The CDR3 sequence is 12 residues long.

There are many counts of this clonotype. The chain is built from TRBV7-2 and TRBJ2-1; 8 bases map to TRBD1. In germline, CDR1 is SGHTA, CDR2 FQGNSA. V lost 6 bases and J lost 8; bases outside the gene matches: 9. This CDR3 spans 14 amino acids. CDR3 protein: CASSAQGGTYEQFF. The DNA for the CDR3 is TGTGCCAGCAGTGCACAGGGGGGTACTTATGAGCAGTTCTTC. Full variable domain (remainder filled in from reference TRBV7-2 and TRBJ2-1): GAGVSQSPSNKVTEKGKDVELRCDPISGHTALYWYRQSLGQGLEFLIYFQGNSAPDKSGLPSDRFSAERTGGSVSTLTIQRTQQEDSAVYLCASSAQGGTYEQFFGPGTRLTVL.

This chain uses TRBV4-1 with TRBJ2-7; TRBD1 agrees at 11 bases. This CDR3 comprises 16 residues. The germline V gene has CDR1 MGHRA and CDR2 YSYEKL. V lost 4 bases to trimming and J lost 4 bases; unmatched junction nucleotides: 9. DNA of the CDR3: TGCGCCAGCAGCCCCTACCCCGGGACAGGGGGGTACGAGCAGTACTTC. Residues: CASSPYPGTGGYEQYF.

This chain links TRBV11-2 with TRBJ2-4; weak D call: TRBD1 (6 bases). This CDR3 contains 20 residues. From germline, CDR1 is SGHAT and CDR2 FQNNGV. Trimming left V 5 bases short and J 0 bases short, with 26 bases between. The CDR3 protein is CASSTPPTGLATLAKNIQYF. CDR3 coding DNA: TGTGCCAGCAGCACACCGCCGACAGGTCTCGCAACACTAGCCAAAAACATTCAGTACTTC.

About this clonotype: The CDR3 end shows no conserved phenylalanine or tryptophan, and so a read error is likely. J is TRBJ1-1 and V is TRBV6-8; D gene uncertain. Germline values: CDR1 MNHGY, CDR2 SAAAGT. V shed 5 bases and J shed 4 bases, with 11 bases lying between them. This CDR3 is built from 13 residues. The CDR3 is CASSGKQGTEAFL. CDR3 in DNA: TGTGCCAGCAGTGGCAAACAAGGCACTGAAGCTTTCCTT.

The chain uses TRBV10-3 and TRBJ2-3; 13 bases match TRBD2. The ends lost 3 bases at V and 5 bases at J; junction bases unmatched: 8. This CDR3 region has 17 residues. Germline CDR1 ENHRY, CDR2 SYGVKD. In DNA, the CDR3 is TGTGCCATCAGTGAATTGGCACTAGCGGGGGGGATAGATACGCAGTATTTT. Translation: CAISELALAGGIDTQYF.

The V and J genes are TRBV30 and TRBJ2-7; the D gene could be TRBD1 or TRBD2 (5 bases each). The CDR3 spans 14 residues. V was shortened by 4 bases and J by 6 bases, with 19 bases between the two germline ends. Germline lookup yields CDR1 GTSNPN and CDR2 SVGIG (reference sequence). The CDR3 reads CAWNRGTTVGEQYF. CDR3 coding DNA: TGTGCCTGGAACCGGGGCACAACAGTCGGCGAGCAGTACTTC.